A single sample gave rise to the 25 T cell receptor beta chains below, sequenced in a study of persistence of HIV-infected CD4 T cells. Antigens of these TCRs are unknown. The libraries were made with immunoSEQ version 4 in survey mode. Libraries were prepared by immunoSEQ multiplex PCR; TCRdb keeps only in-frame clonotypes and omits some of them. The sample has 30,000 to 35,000 clones, roughly 82% seen once. Cells were stimulated with overlapping HIV-1 Gag 15-mer peptides. CD40L/CD69 double-negative CD45RO-high memory CD4+ T cells were collected. The sequences come from CD4+ T cells sorted from PBMCs after approximately 20-hour stimulation, collected from a patient who received antiretroviral therapy. These receptors were obtained from an adult woman with HIV who was CMV-seropositive.

The genes are TRBV14 and TRBJ1-6; D unclear. The CDR3 runs 15 residues. V was clipped by 1 base and J by 7 bases, with 11 bases between them. In germline, CDR1 is SGHDN, CDR2 FVKESK. The CDR3 DNA reads TGTGCCAGCAGCCAAGCGGGTGTAGGGAATTCACCCCTCCACTTT. Residues: CASSQAGVGNSPLHF.

V is TRBV29-1 and J is TRBJ1-1; weak D call: TRBD1 (5 bases). Germline lookup yields CDR1 SQVTM and CDR2 ANQGSEA. The CDR3 has 12 residues. CDR3 sequence: CRAGRDLGEAFF. CDR3 DNA sequence: TGCAGAGCGGGCAGGGACTTAGGTGAAGCTTTCTTT.

V gene TRBV2 combines with J gene TRBJ2-5; TRBD1 aligns across 10 bases. The germline CDR1 and CDR2 sequences are SNHLY and FYNNEI. The CDR3 has 16 amino acids. The V segment lost 6 bases and the J segment 5 bases; nucleotides outside the gene matches: 12. CDR3 DNA: TGTGCCAGCAGCCTAAAAAGGACAGGGGGAGTGGAGACCCAGTACTTC. It translates to CASSLKRTGGVETQYF.

This clone was seen once. V usage is TRBV5-1 and J usage is TRBJ2-7; 9 positions agree with TRBD2. The ends lost 5 bases at V and 3 bases at J; junction bases unmatched: 9. The CDR3 totals 15 residues. Germline V gene data show CDR1 as SGHRS and CDR2 as YFSETQ. Here the CDR3 reads CASRGRAGGNYEQYF. The CDR3 DNA reads TGCGCCAGCAGAGGACGAGCGGGAGGTAACTACGAGCAGTACTTC.

V is TRBV19 and J is TRBJ2-1; D gene unclear. The germline gives CDR1 LNHDA, CDR2 SQIVND (reference sequence). This CDR3 spans 12 amino acids. Trimming shortened V by 5 bases and J by 13 bases, and 15 bases separated the two germline ends. CDR3 sequence reads: CASSPTKATQFF. The DNA for the CDR3 is TGTGCCAGTAGTCCCACCAAAGCCACCCAGTTCTTC. The variable domain in full, completed from reference TRBV19 and TRBJ2-1, reads DGGITQSPKYLFRKEGQNVTLSCEQNLNHDAMYWYRQDPGQGLRLIYYSQIVNDFQKGDIAEGYSVSREKKESFPLTVTSAQKNPTAFYLCASSPTKATQFFGPGTRLTVL.

In its sample, this clone was seen a few times. The chain carries TRBV7-2 and TRBJ2-7; D gene unclear. Deletions cut 2 bases from V and 0 bases from J, with 11 bases between. Per germline, CDR1 SGHTA and CDR2 FQGNSA. The CDR3 sequence is 15 residues long. CDR3 DNA: TGTGCCAGCAGCTTAAAAGCGTTCAGCTCCTACGAGCAGTACTTC. Translating gives CASSLKAFSSYEQYF.

This clone showed up just once. The gene calls are TRBV6-6 and TRBJ2-3; 10 bases are a match to TRBD2. V trimming: 6 bases; J trimming: 3 bases; junction bases outside the gene matches: 3. CDR1 and CDR2 from the germline V gene are MNHNY and SVGAGI (reference sequence). This CDR3 has 14 amino acids. The CDR3 nucleotides read TGTGCCAGCAGGCTAGCGGGGGAGACAGATACGCAGTATTTT. It codes for CASRLAGETDTQYF.

The chain couples TRBV9 to TRBJ1-2, with TRBD1 identical over 7 bases. With V trimmed by 3 bases and J by 4 bases, 12 bases remained unmatched. Looked up from germline, CDR1 is SGDLS and CDR2 is YYNGEE. The CDR3 is 16 residues long. CDR3 sequence (DNA): TGTGCCAGCAGCGCAAGACAGGGTAAAGCCGTCTATGGCTACACCTTC. This codes for CASSARQGKAVYGYTF.

The chain joins TRBV5-5 to TRBJ1-5, with TRBD1 as a possible D gene (5 bases). Germline assignment: CDR1 SGHKS and CDR2 YYEKEE (reference sequence). V lost 1 base to trimming and J lost 7 bases, with 15 bases between them. This CDR3 spans 15 amino acids. CDR3 DNA: TGTGCCAGCAGCTTGAGAGGGGAAGGCTTCCAGCCCCAGCATTTT. Amino acids: CASSLRGEGFQPQHF.

The CDR3 DNA reads TGTGCCAGCTCACCAAACAGCCAAGAGACCCAGTACTTC. It encodes CASSPNSQETQYF. The rearrangement links TRBV18 to TRBJ2-5; D is undetermined. This CDR3 is 13 amino acids long. V was cut by 2 bases and J by 1 base, with 5 bases left in between. Germline assignment: CDR1 KGHSH and CDR2 LQKENI.

The rearrangement uses TRBV25-1 and TRBJ2-7; 9 nucleotides line up with TRBD1. Germline CDR1 is MGHDK and CDR2 is SYGVNS. The CDR3 extends over 14 amino acids. Trimming removed 8 bases from V and 0 bases from J; junction bases left unmatched: 5. The CDR3 reads CASSRDRDSYEQYF. The CDR3 DNA is TGTGCCAGCTCCCGGGACAGGGACTCCTACGAGCAGTACTTC.

The rearrangement uses TRBV7-9 and TRBJ1-4, with D perhaps matching TRBD1 (6 bases). The CDR3 consists of 13 residues. Per germline, CDR1 SEHNR and CDR2 FQNEAQ (reference sequence). Trimming left V 7 bases short and J 8 bases short, with 14 bases between. This chain's CDR3 is CASMGGAGEKLFF. The DNA for the CDR3 is TGTGCCAGCATGGGGGGCGCGGGGGAAAAACTGTTTTTT.

This chain connects TRBV19 to TRBJ1-5, with unresolved D. The CDR3 is made up of 15 amino acids. The V end was cut by 3 bases, the J end by 4 bases, with 13 bases between. CDR1 LNHDA and CDR2 SQIVND come from the germline V gene (reference sequence). The CDR3 nucleotides are TGTGCCAGTAGTATGGGCTTTTCCACGAATCAGCCCCAGCATTTT. Amino acid sequence: CASSMGFSTNQPQHF.

This clone was counted between two and nine times. The gene calls are TRBV30 and TRBJ1-2; D not resolved. This CDR3 spans 16 amino acids. V was cut by 5 bases and J by 0 bases, with 19 bases left in between. Germline V gene lookup returns CDR1 GTSNPN and CDR2 SVGIG (reference sequence). As DNA, the CDR3 is TGTGCCTGGTCTGGCCTCCGCGGACCAACTAACTATGGCTACACCTTC. As protein: CAWSGLRGPTNYGYTF.

J is TRBJ1-4 and V is TRBV18; no definite D call. Trimming left V 2 bases short and J 8 bases short, with 6 bases between. Germline V gene lookup returns CDR1 KGHSH and CDR2 LQKENI. The CDR3 totals 12 residues. CDR3 loop: CASSPGMEKLFF. DNA of the CDR3: TGTGCCAGCTCACCAGGGATGGAAAAACTGTTTTTT.

The chain has TRBV3-1 (or the pseudogene TRBV3-2) and TRBJ1-2; D may be TRBD1 (6 bases). CDR3 length equals 15 residues. The germline CDR1 and CDR2 sequences are LGHDT and YNNKEL (reference sequence). Trimming removed 7 bases at V and 2 bases at J, with 17 bases between. CDR3 residues: CASKQGTGENYGYTF. The DNA for the CDR3 is TGTGCCAGCAAACAGGGAACTGGGGAGAACTATGGCTACACCTTC.

The rearrangement uses TRBV11-3 and TRBJ1-3, with D unresolved. This CDR3 region has 13 residues. Germline lookup yields CDR1 SGHNT and CDR2 YENEEA. Trimming left V 3 bases short and J 4 bases short, with 7 bases between. In DNA form, the CDR3 reads TGTGCCAGCAGCTTGGGTCTGGGAAACACCATATATTTT. This codes for CASSLGLGNTIYF.

The chain carries TRBV29-1 and TRBJ2-4, with a weak D call TRBD2 (6 bases). CDR1 SQVTM and CDR2 ANQGSEA come from the germline V gene. This CDR3 region has 12 residues. V was shortened by 4 bases and J by 4 bases, with 8 bases between the two germline ends. The CDR3 nucleotides read TGCAGCGTTGTGGGGGGTAAAAACATTCAGTACTTC. This encodes CSVVGGKNIQYF.

The rearrangement links TRBV7-2 to TRBJ1-6; TRBD1 aligns across 8 bases. CDR1 SGHTA and CDR2 FQGNSA come from the germline V gene. There are 14 residues in the CDR3. V dropped 3 bases and J dropped 7; count of bases not matched to a gene: 2. This CDR3 reads CASSFRGRNSPLHF. The CDR3 nucleotides read TGTGCCAGCAGCTTCAGGGGGCGAAATTCACCCCTCCACTTT.

The V gene is TRBV18, the J gene TRBJ1-2, with TRBD1 identical over 8 bases. The CDR3 is 16 amino acids. Trimming removed 6 bases from V and 7 bases from J; junction bases left unmatched: 16. CDR1 and CDR2 (germline): KGHSH, LQKENI. The CDR3 spells CASSQLTSGQGGGYTF. As DNA, the CDR3 is TGTGCCAGCTCGCAGCTAACCTCCGGACAGGGTGGTGGCTACACCTTC.

The chain has TRBV19 and TRBJ2-5; 9 nucleotides match TRBD1. V lost 8 bases to trimming and J lost 2 bases; unmatched junction nucleotides: 9. CDR1 LNHDA and CDR2 SQIVND come from the germline V gene (reference sequence). The CDR3 has 15 amino acids. CDR3 nucleotide sequence: TGTGCCAGTCACCGAGGGACAGGGTTACAAGAGACCCAGTACTTC. Protein product: CASHRGTGLQETQYF.

This rearrangement joins TRBV27 to TRBJ2-5; 8 bases are a match to TRBD1. The CDR3 spans 15 residues. Germline V lookup: CDR1 MNHEY, CDR2 SMNVEV (reference sequence). V lost 4 bases to trimming and J lost 9 bases; unmatched junction nucleotides: 13. The CDR3: CASSSRPGTGPAQYF. In nucleotides, the CDR3 is TGTGCCAGCAGTTCACGCCCCGGGACAGGACCGGCCCAGTACTTC.

The chain is built from TRBV28 and TRBJ2-2; 8 bases are a match to TRBD1. J lost 7 bases, V lost 2 bases, and 3 bases had no gene match. CDR1 and CDR2 (germline): MDHEN, SYDVKM. This CDR3 comprises 14 residues. CDR3 residues: CASSLQGAGGELFF. Here the CDR3 DNA reads TGTGCCAGCAGTTTACAGGGGGCAGGCGGGGAGCTGTTTTTT. Full variable domain (outside the CDR3, taken from reference TRBV28 and TRBJ2-2): DVKVTQSSRYLVKRTGEKVFLECVQDMDHENMFWYRQDPGLGLRLIYFSYDVKMKEKGDIPEGYSVSREKKERFSLILESASTNQTSMYLCASSLQGAGGELFFGEGSRLTVL.

This chain connects TRBV7-9 to TRBJ1-1, with D perhaps matching TRBD1 (6 bases). Germline lookup yields CDR1 SEHNR and CDR2 FQNEAQ (reference sequence). The CDR3 runs to 15 residues. V shed 2 bases and J shed 0 bases, with 10 bases lying between them. CDR3 sequence reads: CASSLTGQLNTEAFF. The CDR3 DNA sequence: TGTGCCAGCAGCTTAACCGGACAGTTGAACACTGAAGCTTTCTTT.

This chain links TRBV25-1 with TRBJ2-2, with 10 bases identical to TRBD1. Germline CDR1 reads MGHDK; CDR2 reads SYGVNS. This CDR3 is built from 15 residues. V lost 4 bases and J lost 7; bases outside the gene matches: 6. CDR3 amino acids: CASSGDRGRGGELFF. CDR3 nucleotide sequence: TGTGCCAGCAGTGGAGACAGGGGGCGAGGCGGGGAGCTGTTTTTT. Combining the CDR3 with reference TRBV25-1 and TRBJ2-2 gives the whole variable domain EADIYQTPRYLVIGTGKKITLECSQTMGHDKMYWYQQDPGMELHLIHYSYGVNSTEKGDLSSESTVSRIRTEHFPLTLESARPSHTSQYLCASSGDRGRGGELFFGEGSRLTVL.